One and the same sample provided the 27 T cell receptor beta chains below, sequenced in a study of cytomegalovirus exposure and HLA in healthy donors. The PCR ran on 60 Vbeta and 13 Jbeta primers. Using immunoSEQ multiplex PCR, the repertoire was profiled, and TCRdb retains in-frame clones only, with some absent. The sample carries about 88,000 clones, approximately 71% recorded once. The sequenced sample was PBMCs. The receptor source for this set is a young woman in good health and CMV-seropositive.

V and J are TRBV19 and TRBJ2-1; D gene uncertain. This CDR3 contains 12 residues. V lost 5 bases and J lost 4, with 6 bases in between. The V gene's germline CDR1 is LNHDA and CDR2 SQIVND (reference sequence). The DNA of the CDR3 is TGTGCCAGTAGTGAGGATTACAATGAGCAGTTCTTC. Translation gives CASSEDYNEQFF.

This clone was found once. The J gene is TRBJ1-1, the V gene TRBV10-3; TRBD1 might be the D (5 bases). The CDR3 loop spans 14 amino acids. The V gene lost 6 bases and the J gene lost 0 bases, with 11 bases spanning the gap. Germline V gene lookup returns CDR1 ENHRY and CDR2 SYGVKD. CDR3 sequence (DNA): TGTGCCATCAGGTGGACATCTATGAACACTGAAGCTTTCTTT. This encodes CAIRWTSMNTEAFF.

This clone was observed many times. This chain connects TRBV28 to TRBJ2-7; 9 bases are a match to TRBD2. V was pared by 8 bases and J by 3 bases, with 11 bases of the junction left unmatched. CDR3 length: 15 amino acids. Germline V lookup: CDR1 MDHEN, CDR2 SYDVKM. The CDR3 here is CASRTAGTSFYEQYF. CDR3 sequence (DNA): TGTGCCAGCCGGACAGCCGGGACTAGCTTCTACGAGCAGTACTTC.

The genes are TRBV5-1 and TRBJ2-5; maybe TRBD2 (7 bases). Germline CDR1 and CDR2: SGHRS and YFSETQ. The CDR3 extends over 15 amino acids. Between the trimmed V and J ends, which lost 1 base and 2 bases, there was a span of 12 bases. The CDR3, as DNA: TGCGCCAGCAGCTTGTTGCGGGGGCCGCAAGAGACCCAGTACTTC. Protein product: CASSLLRGPQETQYF.

The genes are TRBV29-1 and TRBJ1-5; no clear D. The V gene's germline CDR1 is SQVTM and CDR2 ANQGSEA. Trimming shortened V by 4 bases and J by 6 bases, and 10 bases separated the two germline ends. CDR3 size: 12 residues. The CDR3 DNA follows: TGCAGCGTTGTCTTTGAGGGTCAGCCCCAGCATTTT. This encodes CSVVFEGQPQHF.

The V and J genes are TRBV25-1 and TRBJ2-5, with 10 nucleotides matching TRBD1. The V gene's germline CDR1 is MGHDK and CDR2 SYGVNS. The length of the CDR3 is 17 residues. J gave up 1 base and V 5 bases, and 10 bases lay outside the gene matches. The CDR3 coding sequence is TGTGCCAGCAGTACGGGGGACAGGGGCTTCCTCCAAGAGACCCAGTACTTC. Translating gives CASSTGDRGFLQETQYF.

The chain carries TRBV11-2 and TRBJ2-7; 7 bases map to TRBD2. CDR1 SGHAT and CDR2 FQNNGV come from the germline V gene. J gave up 3 bases and V 5 bases, and 10 bases lay outside the gene matches. The CDR3 covers 15 residues. The CDR3 spells CASSPAGGLGYEQYF. CDR3 DNA sequence: TGTGCCAGCAGCCCCGCCGGGGGGTTGGGCTACGAGCAGTACTTC.

As to this clone: Other DNA sequences of this sample code for an identical CDR3. The chain couples TRBV7-2 to TRBJ2-5, with a weak D call TRBD2 (7 bases). Germline CDR1 is SGHTA and CDR2 is FQGNSA. V lost 0 bases and J 4 bases, leaving 9 bases between the germline ends. The CDR3 contains 14 residues. The chain's CDR3 is CASSLAGGRETQYF. The CDR3, as DNA: TGTGCCAGCAGCTTAGCGGGGGGGCGAGAGACCCAGTACTTC.

V gene TRBV19 combines with J gene TRBJ2-1; perhaps TRBD1 as D (6 bases). Looked up from germline, CDR1 is LNHDA and CDR2 is SQIVND (reference sequence). Trimming took off 6 bases at V and 0 bases at J, with 9 bases between the two ends. The CDR3 spans 14 residues. The CDR3, as DNA: TGTGCCAGTAGGGGGGCAAGCTCCTACAATGAGCAGTTCTTC. This encodes CASRGASSYNEQFF. The whole variable domain, filled in from reference TRBV19 and TRBJ2-1, reads DGGITQSPKYLFRKEGQNVTLSCEQNLNHDAMYWYRQDPGQGLRLIYYSQIVNDFQKGDIAEGYSVSREKKESFPLTVTSAQKNPTAFYLCASRGASSYNEQFFGPGTRLTVL.

The rearrangement links TRBV2 to TRBJ1-6; 7 bases match TRBD1. This CDR3 has 15 amino acids. The germline CDR1 and CDR2 sequences are SNHLY and FYNNEI. V dropped 4 bases and J dropped 0; count of bases not matched to a gene: 0. DNA of the CDR3: TGTGCCAGCAGTGGGGACAGCTCCTATAATTCACCCCTCCACTTT. Amino acid sequence: CASSGDSSYNSPLHF.

This clone was counted once. The V gene is TRBV5-1, the J gene TRBJ1-1; D is unresolved. Germline values: CDR1 SGHRS, CDR2 YFSETQ. Between the trimmed V and J ends, which lost 0 bases and 5 bases, there was a span of 8 bases. This CDR3 spans 13 amino acids. Here the CDR3 reads CASSLDLRTEAFF. In DNA, the CDR3 is TGCGCCAGCAGCTTGGACCTGAGGACTGAAGCTTTCTTT.

In this sample, this clone turned up a few times. The V and J genes are TRBV9 and TRBJ1-2; D gene uncertain. Germline lookup yields CDR1 SGDLS and CDR2 YYNGEE. The CDR3 is 13 residues long. The V end was cut by 1 base, the J end by 7 bases, with 11 bases between. The CDR3 nucleotides read TGTGCCAGCAGCGTAAATTTTGAGAGTGGCTACACCTTC. It codes for CASSVNFESGYTF.

This chain connects TRBV23-1 to TRBJ1-6; unclear D gene. TRBV23-1 carries the ORF label, with uncertain function. Deletions cut 7 bases from V and 5 bases from J, with 18 bases between. The CDR3 sequence is 16 residues long. In DNA form, the CDR3 reads TGCGCCAGCACTCCCGGAGGGCCCGCGGATAATTCACCCCTCCACTTT. Translated: CASTPGGPADNSPLHF.

The chain carries TRBV7-3 and TRBJ2-7; 7 bases fit TRBD2. The V gene's germline CDR1 is SGHTA and CDR2 FQGTGA. J gave up 4 bases and V 2 bases, and 8 bases lay outside the gene matches. The CDR3 is made up of 15 amino acids. The chain's CDR3 is CASSLASTGGYEQYF. The CDR3 nucleotides are TGTGCCAGCAGCTTAGCGTCTACCGGGGGGTACGAGCAGTACTTC.

The chain combines TRBV27 with TRBJ2-5, with 9 bases fitting TRBD2. With V trimmed by 2 bases and J by 5 bases, 12 bases remained unmatched. Germline values: CDR1 MNHEY, CDR2 SMNVEV (reference sequence). The CDR3 is 17 residues long. CDR3 sequence reads: CASSLRVSGSNGETQYF. DNA of the CDR3: TGTGCCAGCAGTTTAAGGGTTAGCGGGAGTAACGGGGAGACCCAGTACTTC.

V and J are TRBV5-1 and TRBJ2-5, with D perhaps TRBD1 (6 bases). V gave up 4 bases and J gave up 4 bases, with 20 bases separating them. There are 16 residues in the CDR3. The germline CDR1 and CDR2 sequences are SGHRS and YFSETQ. CDR3 loop: CASSPYRQGLRETQYF. The CDR3 coding sequence is TGCGCCAGCAGCCCCTATCGGCAGGGGTTGCGAGAGACCCAGTACTTC. Supplemented by reference TRBV5-1 and TRBJ2-5, the full variable domain reads KAGVTQTPRYLIKTRGQQVTLSCSPISGHRSVSWYQQTPGQGLQFLFEYFSETQRNKGNFPGRFSGRQFSNSRSEMNVSTLELGDSALYLCASSPYRQGLRETQYFGPGTRLLVL.

This rearrangement joins TRBV28 to TRBJ2-7; 8 bases align to TRBD2. This CDR3 has 13 residues. Germline loops: CDR1 MDHEN, CDR2 SYDVKM. With 8 bases clipped from V and 5 bases from J, the junction kept 8 bases outside the gene matches. The CDR3 spells CASSPGTSHEQYF. The CDR3 DNA reads as TGTGCCAGCTCCCCCGGGACTAGTCACGAGCAGTACTTC.

The chain is built from TRBV19 and TRBJ1-2; TRBD1 matches at 7 bases. After removal of 4 bases from V and 8 bases from J, the junction contained 7 bases not matched to a gene. Per germline, CDR1 LNHDA and CDR2 SQIVND (reference sequence). The CDR3 covers 13 residues. The CDR3, as DNA: TGTGCCAGTAGTACCGACAGGGTAAAAGGCTACACCTTC. Its translation: CASSTDRVKGYTF.

The chain has TRBV27 and TRBJ2-3, with 9 bases matching TRBD1. There are 17 residues in the CDR3. The V gene's germline CDR1 is MNHEY and CDR2 SMNVEV (reference sequence). V gave up 2 bases and J gave up 3 bases; unmatched junction bases: 9. This CDR3 reads CASSLLGGTGITDTQYF. The CDR3 DNA follows: TGTGCCAGCAGTTTACTCGGAGGGACAGGGATAACAGATACGCAGTATTTT.

This rearrangement joins TRBV7-8 to TRBJ2-7; 8 nucleotides agree with TRBD2. This CDR3 contains 15 residues. J gave up 2 bases and V 1 base, and 4 bases lay outside the gene matches. In germline, CDR1 is SGHVS, CDR2 FQNEAQ. CDR3 bases: TGTGCCAGCAGCTTAGTCGGGGGGGTCGCCTACGAGCAGTACTTC. This codes for CASSLVGGVAYEQYF.

J is TRBJ2-7 and V is TRBV6-5; TRBD1 agrees at 8 bases. CDR3 length: 15 amino acids. Germline V gives CDR1 MNHEY, CDR2 SVGAGI. V lost 3 bases to trimming and J lost 3 bases; unmatched junction nucleotides: 7. In nucleotides, the CDR3 is TGTGCCAGCAGTTATAACGGACAGGGTGGCTACGAGCAGTACTTC. It is translated as CASSYNGQGGYEQYF.

The rearrangement joins TRBV19 to TRBJ1-2; TRBD1 matches at 8 bases. Trimming removed 6 bases from V and 7 bases from J; junction bases left unmatched: 10. This CDR3 has 14 residues. Germline-derived CDR1 and CDR2 are LNHDA and SQIVND (reference sequence). The chain's CDR3 is CASRSLDRGIGYTF. CDR3 bases: TGTGCCAGTAGGAGTCTCGACAGGGGAATTGGCTACACCTTC.

The rearrangement links TRBV28 to TRBJ2-5, with D possibly matching TRBD1 (5 bases). V lost 10 bases and J lost 5, with 17 bases in between. Germline V lookup: CDR1 MDHEN, CDR2 SYDVKM. This CDR3 region has 13 residues. The CDR3 DNA reads TGTGCCACCCGAGGAAGGGGATGGGAGACCCAGTACTTC. Translation gives CATRGRGWETQYF.

The genes are TRBV5-1 and TRBJ2-7; D gene unclear. The V and J ends lost 4 bases and 0 bases respectively, with 8 bases between them. The CDR3 totals 13 residues. Looked up from germline, CDR1 is SGHRS and CDR2 is YFSETQ. The CDR3 DNA sequence: TGCGCCAGCAGCCTTTATTCCTCCTACGAGCAGTACTTC. It yields the protein CASSLYSSYEQYF.

The gene calls are TRBV11-2 and TRBJ1-1, with 10 bases lining up with TRBD1. Germline V gives CDR1 SGHAT, CDR2 FQNNGV. Germline trimming cut 6 bases from V and 0 bases from J; bases unmatched to any gene: 7. The CDR3 consists of 16 residues. CDR3 in amino acids: CASRPRTGGLNTEAFF. DNA of the CDR3: TGTGCCAGCAGGCCACGGACAGGGGGACTGAACACTGAAGCTTTCTTT.

The gene calls are TRBV4-1 and TRBJ2-5; TRBD1 matches at 8 bases. The better agreement between TRBJ2-7 and the DNA end casts doubt on the J call. The CDR3 consists of 15 residues. Germline loops: CDR1 MGHRA, CDR2 YSYEKL. The CDR3 DNA follows: TGCGCCAGCAGCCAAGTGGGACAGGCCCCCTACGAGCAGTACTTC. Protein sequence: CASSQVGQAPYEQYF.

The chain carries TRBV10-3 and TRBJ2-2; weak D call: TRBD1 (5 bases). Germline V gene sequence: CDR1 ENHRY, CDR2 SYGVKD. V was trimmed by 4 bases and J by 4 bases, leaving 7 bases between them. CDR3 size: 13 residues. DNA for the CDR3: TGTGCCATCAGTGGACAGCCCACCGGGGAGCTGTTTTTT. Amino acids: CAISGQPTGELFF.